This T cell receptor beta chain derives from a study of T cell responses to AZD1222 COVID-19 vaccine (dated by TCRdb to about 2021). In terms of the full investigation: A total of under 250 trial participants underwent TCR sequencing, of whom 200 to 220 had received two doses of AZD1222 and around 26 had received two doses of the MenACWY control vaccine. Trial participants were enrolled by age into 18-55, 56-69 and 70-plus year subgroups, with roughly 150, 30 and 60 TCR-sequenced participants respectively.

The label giving this sample's time point can be read as: about 28 days (+/-7) after the second vaccine dose. AZD1222 recipients with second doses at about 4 weeks or about 12 weeks were pooled, because spike-specific TCR depth and breadth did not differ between schedules. Samples from vaccinated people were obtained from the UK trials COV001 and COV002, which included a single-blind randomized controlled phase 2/3 trial of AZD1222 (ChAdOx1 nCoV-19) in healthy adults. For TCRbeta chain sequencing, PBMC samples were collected from trial participants at day 0 and at day 28 after the second dose. Study-level results and caveats: Because no samples from the day 14 peak response were available, repertoires could be characterized only after the peak T cell response. CD4 TCRs associated with the vaccine covered the entire spike protein, and the dominant responses were in regions 160-218 and 743-854. After two AZD1222 doses, both the breadth and the depth of spike-specific TCRs were significantly higher than at day 0 and than in MenACWY recipients. In the small 56-69-year group, the increase in depth fell short of significance, most likely because of low power. Participants were mostly white British and included more females than males, and it was suggested by the authors that clonal diversity may have been underestimated. Epitopes outside the regions mutated in the B.1.351 and B.1.1.7 variants were reportedly recognized by nearly half of the unique spike-specific TCRs. Conclusions about previously exposed vaccinees are limited because only 6 or 7 AZD1222 recipients were SARS-CoV-2 seropositive at baseline.

A note on this clone: No cognate antigen has been identified for it. The record has no base qualities; no much larger clone is one base away.

V loses 3 bases, J loses 6 bases, and the germline ends lie 13 bases apart. The CDR3 runs 14 residues from the cysteine to the phenylalanine. This entry keeps only the CDR3 DNA: 42 bases, framed from base 1. CDR1 and CDR2, per the germline V gene (reference sequence), are LNHDA and SQIVND. The CDR3 regions of human TCRbeta chains were analyzed by immunosequencing. In the authors' own workflow: TCRs in the repertoires were matched against a reference library of SARS-CoV-2-specific TCRs that had been generated with the MIRA antigen-specificity platform. Breadth was defined as the fraction of unique TCRs that were SARS-CoV-2-associated, and depth was defined as the fraction of total T cells that were SARS-CoV-2-associated. Using the MIRA data, each spike-specific TCR was mapped to the spike region that the TCR reacts to and placed in a CD4 or CD8 class. Log10-transformed breadth and depth values were compared by one-way ANOVA with Sidak's multiple comparisons tests. TCRdb re-hosts the immuneACCESS table, in-frame sequences only. Its copies lack some clones; in the studies checked, an unresolved V gene accounts for under half of them, and the cause for the rest is not known. V and J calls and clone size follow that table, whereas D and trimming were derived from the DNA. For this sample the table gives some 79,000 clones, of which 70% to 90% were detected only once. The leading ten clones occupy 3.4% of the sample.

This clonotype originated in an adult who received the AZD1222 COVID-19 vaccine. Sequencing used peripheral blood, obtained 28 days after the second AZD1222 dose. The V and J genes are TRBV19 and TRBJ2-3; a tentative D match to TRBD2 spans 5 bases. The CDR3 protein sequence reads: CASSISDYTDTQYF. At the DNA level, the sequence is TGTGCCAGTAGTATTTCTGACTATACTGATACGCAGTATTTT.